The next 16 T cell receptor beta chains were all read from a single sample in a study of blood T cell repertoires in COVID-19. The repertoire was sequenced with immunoSEQ multiplex PCR; TCRdb's copy has only in-frame clones and lacks some. This sample has about 110,000 clones, with approximately 72% found just once. Material: peripheral blood. All receptors come from a woman aged 65 to 85 with acute or convalescent COVID-19.

V is TRBV5-6 and J is TRBJ2-1, with TRBD1 matching 12 bases. V lost 6 bases and J lost 9; bases outside the gene matches: 4. Germline CDR1 is SGHDT and CDR2 is YYEEEE. The CDR3 is 13 residues long. CDR3 nucleotide sequence: TGTGCCAGCATGGGACAGGGGGCGGGTGAGCAGTTCTTC. Translating it yields CASMGQGAGEQFF. The full variable domain, with the rest looked up from reference TRBV5-6 and TRBJ2-1, is DAGVTQSPTHLIKTRGQQVTLRCSPKSGHDTVSWYQQALGQGPQFIFQYYEEEERQRGNFPDRFSGHQFPNYSSELNVNALLLGDSALYLCASMGQGAGEQFFGPGTRLTVL.

V usage is TRBV4-1 and J usage is TRBJ1-2; D is perhaps TRBD1 (6 bases). The CDR3 loop spans 15 amino acids. Germline CDR1 and CDR2: MGHRA and YSYEKL. Between the trimmed V and J ends, which lost 1 base and 4 bases, there was a span of 13 bases. The CDR3 DNA reads as TGCGCCAGCAGCCAAGTATCGGGGGGCGGCTATGGCTACACCTTC. Translation gives CASSQVSGGGYGYTF.

This clone has only one observation. The genes are TRBV19 and TRBJ1-5, with D possibly being TRBD1 (6 bases). Germline CDR1 reads LNHDA; CDR2 reads SQIVND (reference sequence). V was clipped by 5 bases and J by 4 bases, with 9 bases between them. The CDR3 contains 13 residues. CDR3 coding DNA: TGTGCCAGTAGTGACAGGCAGAATCAGCCCCAGCATTTT. Protein product: CASSDRQNQPQHF. Full variable domain (missing parts from reference TRBV19 and TRBJ1-5): DGGITQSPKYLFRKEGQNVTLSCEQNLNHDAMYWYRQDPGQGLRLIYYSQIVNDFQKGDIAEGYSVSREKKESFPLTVTSAQKNPTAFYLCASSDRQNQPQHFGDGTRLSIL.

J is TRBJ2-5 and V is TRBV4-1; the D gene is possibly TRBD2 (7 bases). V lost 0 bases, J lost 1 base, and 21 bases lay in between. The length of the CDR3 is 19 residues. Germline CDR1 and CDR2: MGHRA and YSYEKL. The CDR3 nucleotides are TGCGCCAGCAGCCAAGATTGGGGCGGGGGCGCCTCTTTCCAAGAGACCCAGTACTTC. Translation: CASSQDWGGGASFQETQYF.

The V and J genes are TRBV25-1 and TRBJ1-6, with TRBD1 identical over 10 bases. V was clipped by 4 bases and J by 1 base; unmatched bases: 1. The CDR3 totals 16 residues. The germline gives CDR1 MGHDK, CDR2 SYGVNS. The CDR3 nucleotides read TGTGCCAGCAGTGTGGGACAGGGGTCCTATAATTCACCCCTCCACTTT. As protein: CASSVGQGSYNSPLHF.

The chain's CDR3 is CASSYSGGMNTEAFF. In DNA, the CDR3 is TGTGCCAGCAGTTACTCCGGAGGGATGAACACTGAAGCTTTCTTT. The chain links TRBV6-2 or TRBV6-3 to TRBJ1-1; D is unresolved. CDR3 length: 15 amino acids. Germline CDR1 MNHEY, CDR2 SVGEGT. The ends were cut back, 0 bases at V and 0 bases at J, with 8 bases in the middle.

Remarks on this clone: A read error is possible here, since a much larger clone lies one base away. The chain carries TRBV5-1 and TRBJ2-7; 8 bases line up with TRBD2. Germline values: CDR1 SGHRS, CDR2 YFSETQ. Trimming removed 10 bases from V and 7 bases from J; junction bases left unmatched: 22. CDR3 length: 16 amino acids. The CDR3 sequence: CACLSRWVGRGGEQYF. The DNA for the CDR3 is TGCGCCTGCTTGAGCCGTTGGGTGGGCCGGGGGGGGGAGCAGTACTTC.

The chain carries TRBV6-2 or TRBV6-3 and TRBJ2-1; 8 nucleotides align to TRBD2. There are 15 residues in the CDR3. J gave up 8 bases and V 6 bases, and 12 bases lay outside the gene matches. Germline V gene sequence: CDR1 MNHEY, CDR2 SVGEGT. The CDR3 DNA sequence: TGTGCCAGCAGCCCAAGGGGGACCGGGAGGGATGAGCAGTTCTTC. Translating it yields CASSPRGTGRDEQFF.

The J gene is TRBJ2-5, the V gene TRBV7-6; a weak D match, TRBD2 (7 bases). CDR3 length: 15 amino acids. Germline lookup yields CDR1 SGHVS and CDR2 FNYEAQ. Between the trimmed V and J ends, which lost 7 bases and 4 bases, there was a span of 19 bases. The CDR3 reads CASTSGGAGLETQYF. In DNA, the CDR3 is TGTGCCAGCACCTCTGGGGGGGCTGGTTTAGAGACCCAGTACTTC.

The chain recombines TRBV5-1 with TRBJ2-3; 10 bases match TRBD2. With V trimmed by 4 bases and J by 8 bases, 13 bases remained unmatched. This CDR3 has 16 residues. Germline CDR1 SGHRS, CDR2 YFSETQ. The CDR3 DNA follows: TGCGCCAGCAGCGAGTTTGGGGGACTAGCGCTTGTTACGCAGTATTTT. Translated, it gives CASSEFGGLALVTQYF. Looking up the rest from reference TRBV5-1 and TRBJ2-3 gives the full variable domain: KAGVTQTPRYLIKTRGQQVTLSCSPISGHRSVSWYQQTPGQGLQFLFEYFSETQRNKGNFPGRFSGRQFSNSRSEMNVSTLELGDSALYLCASSEFGGLALVTQYFGPGTRLTVL.

The V and J genes are TRBV3-1 (or the pseudogene TRBV3-2) and TRBJ1-1; a possible D gene is TRBD1 (6 bases). The CDR3 sequence is 16 residues long. Germline CDR1 is LGHDT and CDR2 is YNNKEL (reference sequence). V was pared by 1 base and J by 4 bases, with 16 bases between. CDR3 amino acids: CASSQGIYRAITEAFF. CDR3 DNA sequence: TGTGCCAGCAGCCAAGGCATCTACAGGGCCATCACTGAAGCTTTCTTT.

The chain employs TRBV6-5 and TRBJ1-2; D is unclear. The V gene's germline CDR1 is MNHEY and CDR2 SVGAGI. The CDR3 has 12 residues. V shed 6 bases and J shed 5 bases, with 10 bases lying between them. CDR3 DNA sequence: TGTGCCAGCAGCTCCGGGTCTTATGGCTACACCTTC. Amino acid sequence: CASSSGSYGYTF.

The chain joins TRBV29-1 to TRBJ1-1, with 10 positions matching TRBD1. J was trimmed by 6 bases and V by 6 bases; bases with no gene match: 7. CDR3 length equals 13 residues. From germline, CDR1 is SQVTM and CDR2 ANQGSEA. This chain's CDR3 is CSVVRGTGAEAFF. As DNA, the CDR3 is TGCAGCGTAGTACGAGGGACAGGGGCTGAAGCTTTCTTT. Looking up the rest from reference TRBV29-1 and TRBJ1-1 gives the full variable domain: SAVISQKPSRDICQRGTSLTIQCQVDSQVTMMFWYRQQPGQSLTLIATANQGSEATYESGFVIDKFPISRPNLTFSTLTVSNMSPEDSSIYLCSVVRGTGAEAFFGQGTRLTVV.

This chain joins TRBV24-1 and TRBJ2-5, with 14 bases fitting TRBD2. This CDR3 spans 14 amino acids. Germline V gives CDR1 KGHDR, CDR2 SFDVKD. The ends lost 3 bases at V and 10 bases at J; junction bases unmatched: 3. CDR3 amino acids: CATSDQGLAGGQYF. In DNA, the CDR3 is TGTGCCACCAGTGATCAAGGACTAGCGGGGGGCCAGTACTTC.

The chain joins TRBV5-1 to TRBJ2-2, with TRBD1 matching over 10 bases. With 3 bases clipped from V and 6 bases from J, the junction kept 5 bases outside the gene matches. Per the germline V gene, CDR1 is SGHRS and CDR2 is YFSETQ. The CDR3 totals 15 residues. CDR3 sequence reads: CASSSGTGVAGELFF. The CDR3 DNA reads as TGCGCCAGCAGCTCCGGGACAGGGGTGGCCGGGGAGCTGTTTTTT.

The chain employs TRBV4-3 and TRBJ1-1; a weak D match, TRBD1 (6 bases). This CDR3 has 16 amino acids. V gave up 4 bases and J gave up 1 base, with 16 bases separating them. From germline, CDR1 is LGHNA and CDR2 YSLEER. The CDR3 nucleotides read TGCGCCAGCAGCCCAGTGACCGTGACAGGGAACACTGAAGCTTTCTTT. The encoded protein is CASSPVTVTGNTEAFF.